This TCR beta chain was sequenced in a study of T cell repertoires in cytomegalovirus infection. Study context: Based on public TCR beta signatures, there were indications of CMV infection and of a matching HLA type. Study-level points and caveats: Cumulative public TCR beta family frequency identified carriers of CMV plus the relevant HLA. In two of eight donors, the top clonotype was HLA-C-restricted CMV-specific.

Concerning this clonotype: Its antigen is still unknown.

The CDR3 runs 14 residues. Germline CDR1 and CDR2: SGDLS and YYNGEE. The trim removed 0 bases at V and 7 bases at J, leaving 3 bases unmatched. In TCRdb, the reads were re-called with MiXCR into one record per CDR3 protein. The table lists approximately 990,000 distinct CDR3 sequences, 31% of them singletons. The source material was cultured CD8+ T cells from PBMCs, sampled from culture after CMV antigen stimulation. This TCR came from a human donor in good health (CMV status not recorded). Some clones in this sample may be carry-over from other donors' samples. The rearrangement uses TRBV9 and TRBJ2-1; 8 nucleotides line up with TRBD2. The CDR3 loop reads CASSVGSGENEQFF. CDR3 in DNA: TGTGCCAGCAGCGTAGGTAGCGGGGAAAATGAGCAGTTCTTC.